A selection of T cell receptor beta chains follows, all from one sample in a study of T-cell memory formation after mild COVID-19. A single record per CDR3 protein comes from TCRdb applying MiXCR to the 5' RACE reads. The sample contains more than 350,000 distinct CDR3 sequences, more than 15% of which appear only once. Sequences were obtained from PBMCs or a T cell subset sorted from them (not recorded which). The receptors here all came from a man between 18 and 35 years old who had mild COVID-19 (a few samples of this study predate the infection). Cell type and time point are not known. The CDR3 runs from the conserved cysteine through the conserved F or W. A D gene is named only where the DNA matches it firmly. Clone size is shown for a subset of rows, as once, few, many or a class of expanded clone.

CDR3 protein: CASSFRVSYGYTF
CDR3 DNA: TGCGCCAGCAGCTTCAGGGTCTCCTATGGCTACACCTTC
V gene: TRBV5-1
D gene: -
J gene: TRBJ1-2
CDR3 length: 13
clone size: few

CDR3 protein: CASSLETPQPQHF
CDR3 DNA: TGTGCCAGCAGCTTAGAGACACCACAGCCCCAGCATTTT
V gene: TRBV7-2
D gene: -
J gene: TRBJ1-5
CDR3 length: 13
clone size: few

CDR3 protein: CATSDQGTGNNEQFF
CDR3 DNA: TGTGCCACCAGTGATCAGGGGACAGGGAACAATGAGCAGTTCTTC
V gene: TRBV24-1
D gene: TRBD1
J gene: TRBJ2-1
CDR3 length: 15
clone size: -

CDR3 protein: CASSQGELDPKPIQETQYF
CDR3 DNA: TGTGCCAGCAGCCAAGGGGAACTAGACCCAAAACCTATTCAAGAGACCCAGTACTTC
V gene: TRBV4-2
D gene: -
J gene: TRBJ2-5
CDR3 length: 19
clone size: -

CDR3 protein: CASRGQGTLGYTF
CDR3 DNA: TGCGCCAGCAGGGGACAGGGGACACTTGGCTACACCTTC
V gene: TRBV5-1
D gene: TRBD1
J gene: TRBJ1-2
CDR3 length: 13
clone size: -

CDR3 protein: CASSMGGNEQFF
CDR3 DNA: TGTGCCAGCAGCATGGGAGGCAATGAGCAGTTCTTC
V gene: TRBV11-2
D gene: -
J gene: TRBJ2-1
CDR3 length: 12
clone size: many

CDR3 protein: CASNQGGPGDTQYF
CDR3 DNA: TGTGCCAGCAACCAGGGGGGGCCGGGAGATACGCAGTATTTT
V gene: TRBV9
D gene: -
J gene: TRBJ2-3
CDR3 length: 14
clone size: -

CDR3 protein: CASSQGLVRNTDTQYF
CDR3 DNA: TGCGCCAGCAGCCAGGGACTAGTGCGTAACACAGATACGCAGTATTTT
V gene: TRBV4-1
D gene: TRBD2
J gene: TRBJ2-3
CDR3 length: 16
clone size: -

CDR3 protein: CASSVEQGYNSPLHF
CDR3 DNA: TGTGCCAGCAGCGTAGAGCAGGGGTATAATTCACCCCTCCACTTT
V gene: TRBV9
D gene: -
J gene: TRBJ1-6
CDR3 length: 15
clone size: -

CDR3 protein: CASSYRVASFGREKLFF
CDR3 DNA: TGTGCCAGCAGCTACCGGGTCGCCTCCTTTGGACGGGAAAAACTGTTTTTT
V gene: TRBV5-8
D gene: -
J gene: TRBJ1-4
CDR3 length: 17
clone size: -

CDR3 protein: CASSVTGPITEAFF
CDR3 DNA: TGTGCCAGCAGTGTGACAGGGCCGATCACTGAAGCTTTCTTT
V gene: TRBV12-3/TRBV12-4
D gene: TRBD1
J gene: TRBJ1-1
CDR3 length: 14
clone size: -

CDR3 protein: CASSLSRDNTEAFF
CDR3 DNA: TGTGCCAGCAGCTTGTCCAGGGATAACACTGAAGCTTTCTTT
V gene: TRBV5-4
D gene: -
J gene: TRBJ1-1
CDR3 length: 14
clone size: -

CDR3 protein: CASGTLAGANEQFF
CDR3 DNA: TGTGCCAGCGGTACGCTAGCGGGGGCCAATGAGCAGTTCTTC
V gene: TRBV12-3/TRBV12-4
D gene: TRBD2
J gene: TRBJ2-1
CDR3 length: 14
clone size: few

CDR3 protein: CASSPGVATEAFF
CDR3 DNA: TGTGCCAGCTCACCGGGAGTAGCCACTGAAGCTTTCTTT
V gene: TRBV18
D gene: -
J gene: TRBJ1-1
CDR3 length: 13
clone size: few

CDR3 protein: CASSYGRHNEQFF
CDR3 DNA: TGTGCCAGCAGTTACGGCAGGCACAATGAGCAGTTCTTC
V gene: TRBV6-2/TRBV6-3
D gene: -
J gene: TRBJ2-1
CDR3 length: 13
clone size: few

CDR3 protein: CASSQVRGSQPQHF
CDR3 DNA: TGTGCCAGCAGCCAAGTTCGGGGTAGTCAGCCCCAGCATTTT
V gene: TRBV4-2
D gene: -
J gene: TRBJ1-5
CDR3 length: 14
clone size: few

CDR3 protein: CASSLTLGGTEAFF
CDR3 DNA: TGTGCCAGCAGCCTAACGCTTGGTGGCACTGAAGCTTTCTTT
V gene: TRBV7-3
D gene: -
J gene: TRBJ1-1
CDR3 length: 14
clone size: few

CDR3 protein: CASRMSESSYEQYF
CDR3 DNA: TGTGCCAGCAGGATGTCAGAAAGCTCCTACGAGCAGTACTTC
V gene: TRBV12-3/TRBV12-4
D gene: -
J gene: TRBJ2-7
CDR3 length: 14
clone size: few

CDR3 protein: CASSQESGQPQHF
CDR3 DNA: TGCGCCAGCAGCCAAGAAAGTGGGCAGCCCCAGCATTTT
V gene: TRBV4-1
D gene: -
J gene: TRBJ1-5
CDR3 length: 13
clone size: -

CDR3 protein: CASSLETGTGEKQFF
CDR3 DNA: TGTGCCAGCAGCTTAGAAACCGGGACAGGGGAGAAGCAGTTCTTC
V gene: TRBV13
D gene: TRBD1
J gene: TRBJ2-1
CDR3 length: 15
clone size: many

CDR3 protein: CASSFDRFNSPLHF
CDR3 DNA: TGTGCCAGCAGCTTCGACCGATTTAATTCACCCCTCCACTTT
V gene: TRBV7-2
D gene: -
J gene: TRBJ1-6
CDR3 length: 14
clone size: few

CDR3 protein: CASISGYRGSGELFF
CDR3 DNA: TGTGCCAGCATATCCGGTTACAGGGGTTCTGGGGAGCTGTTTTTT
V gene: TRBV6-5
D gene: TRBD1
J gene: TRBJ2-2
CDR3 length: 15
clone size: -

CDR3 protein: CASSFTSYGEQFF
CDR3 DNA: TGTGCCAGCAGCTTCACCTCTTATGGAGAGCAGTTCTTC
V gene: TRBV7-2
D gene: -
J gene: TRBJ2-1
CDR3 length: 13
clone size: few

CDR3 protein: CASSLDGRSNYGYTF
CDR3 DNA: TGCGCCAGCAGCTTGGATGGCCGCTCTAACTATGGCTACACCTTC
V gene: TRBV5-1
D gene: -
J gene: TRBJ1-2
CDR3 length: 15
clone size: many

CDR3 protein: CASRETGVGNQPQHF
CDR3 DNA: TGTGCCAGCAGGGAGACAGGGGTGGGCAATCAGCCCCAGCATTTT
V gene: TRBV27
D gene: TRBD1
J gene: TRBJ1-5
CDR3 length: 15
clone size: few

CDR3 protein: CASSELLAMDTQYF
CDR3 DNA: TGTGCCAGCAGTGAATTACTAGCAATGGATACGCAGTATTTT
V gene: TRBV25-1
D gene: -
J gene: TRBJ2-3
CDR3 length: 14
clone size: -

CDR3 protein: CAITAGAGSYNEQFF
CDR3 DNA: TGTGCCATAACGGCAGGGGCCGGCTCCTACAATGAGCAGTTCTTC
V gene: TRBV6-1
D gene: -
J gene: TRBJ2-1
CDR3 length: 15
clone size: -

CDR3 protein: CASSQGDSQKYGYTF
CDR3 DNA: TGTGCCAGCAGCCAAGGCGACAGCCAGAAGTATGGCTACACCTTC
V gene: TRBV4-2
D gene: -
J gene: TRBJ1-2
CDR3 length: 15
clone size: few

CDR3 protein: CASSQAGGWTGELFF
CDR3 DNA: TGTGCCAGCAGCCAAGCAGGGGGATGGACCGGGGAGCTGTTTTTT
V gene: TRBV14
D gene: TRBD1
J gene: TRBJ2-2
CDR3 length: 15
clone size: few

CDR3 protein: CASSLAGGDTGELFF
CDR3 DNA: TGTGCCAGCAGCTTAGCGGGGGGCGACACCGGGGAGCTGTTTTTT
V gene: TRBV7-8
D gene: -
J gene: TRBJ2-2
CDR3 length: 15
clone size: few

CDR3 protein: CASSPRGGQEGYTF
CDR3 DNA: TGTGCCAGCAGCCCTAGGGGCGGACAGGAGGGCTACACCTTC
V gene: TRBV11-2
D gene: TRBD1
J gene: TRBJ1-2
CDR3 length: 14
clone size: -

CDR3 protein: CSVEAVIGTSPAFF
CDR3 DNA: TGCAGCGTTGAAGCGGTTATCGGTACGTCACCAGCTTTCTTT
V gene: TRBV29-1
D gene: -
J gene: TRBJ1-1
CDR3 length: 14
clone size: -

CDR3 protein: CASSEGGSADTQYF
CDR3 DNA: TGTGCCAGCAGTGAGGGGGGATCGGCAGATACGCAGTATTTT
V gene: TRBV2
D gene: -
J gene: TRBJ2-3
CDR3 length: 14
clone size: -

CDR3 protein: CASSLYSRVGDEQFF
CDR3 DNA: TGTGCCAGCAGCTTATACAGTCGGGTCGGGGATGAGCAGTTCTTC
V gene: TRBV7-2
D gene: -
J gene: TRBJ2-1
CDR3 length: 15
clone size: -

CDR3 protein: CASSIGQGASYTDTQYF
CDR3 DNA: TGTGCCAGCAGCATTGGACAGGGGGCTTCGTACACAGATACGCAGTATTTT
V gene: TRBV5-4
D gene: TRBD1
J gene: TRBJ2-3
CDR3 length: 17
clone size: few

CDR3 protein: CASKPAEGILRGGYTF
CDR3 DNA: TGCGCCAGCAAACCCGCCGAGGGTATCCTACGTGGTGGCTACACCTTC
V gene: TRBV5-1
D gene: -
J gene: TRBJ1-2
CDR3 length: 16
clone size: few

CDR3 protein: CASSLTGIQVGDTQYF
CDR3 DNA: TGTGCCAGCAGCTTAACAGGGATTCAGGTTGGAGATACGCAGTATTTT
V gene: TRBV7-3
D gene: -
J gene: TRBJ2-3
CDR3 length: 16
clone size: -

CDR3 protein: CASSERGSSYEQYF
CDR3 DNA: TGCGCCAGCAGTGAGCGGGGTAGCTCCTACGAGCAGTACTTC
V gene: TRBV10-1
D gene: -
J gene: TRBJ2-7
CDR3 length: 14
clone size: -

CDR3 protein: CASSQLSNQPQHF
CDR3 DNA: TGTGCCAGCAGCCAGCTCAGCAATCAGCCCCAGCATTTT
V gene: TRBV3-1
D gene: -
J gene: TRBJ1-5
CDR3 length: 13
clone size: few

CDR3 protein: CASSGQGVGELFF
CDR3 DNA: TGCGCCAGCAGCGGACAGGGTGTCGGGGAGCTGTTTTTT
V gene: TRBV5-1
D gene: TRBD1
J gene: TRBJ2-2
CDR3 length: 13
clone size: few

CDR3 protein: CASSHRRSGGQSTDTQYF
CDR3 DNA: TGTGCCAGCAGCCATAGACGGAGCGGGGGGCAGAGCACAGATACGCAGTATTTT
V gene: TRBV3-1
D gene: TRBD2
J gene: TRBJ2-3
CDR3 length: 18
clone size: -

CDR3 protein: CSAGRQGANYGYTF
CDR3 DNA: TGCAGTGCTGGTCGACAGGGTGCCAACTATGGCTACACCTTC
V gene: TRBV20-1
D gene: TRBD1
J gene: TRBJ1-2
CDR3 length: 14
clone size: -

CDR3 protein: CASSPGTGDNSPLHF
CDR3 DNA: TGTGCCAGCTCACCCGGGACAGGGGATAATTCACCCCTCCACTTT
V gene: TRBV18
D gene: TRBD1
J gene: TRBJ1-6
CDR3 length: 15
clone size: -